This T cell receptor beta chain was obtained from a study of cytomegalovirus exposure and HLA in healthy donors. PCR primers comprised 60 Vbeta and 13 Jbeta primers. Using immunoSEQ multiplex PCR, the repertoire was profiled, and TCRdb retains in-frame clones only, with some absent. Among about 160,000 clones, approximately 80% were seen once, and the ten largest hold about 1.5%. This clone has more than one count but fewer than ten. The receptor was isolated from a woman under 40 in good health and CMV-seronegative. Sequencing was carried out using PBMCs.

The CDR3 bases are TGTGCCAGCAGTTACGACTATGAGGAGACCCAGTACTTC. Protein sequence: CASSYDYEETQYF. The rearrangement uses TRBV6-5 and TRBJ2-5; D is perhaps TRBD2 (5 bases). The V gene lost 2 bases and the J gene lost 5 bases, with 9 bases spanning the gap. The CDR3 runs to 13 residues. Looked up from germline, CDR1 is MNHEY and CDR2 is SVGAGI.